The next 5 T cell receptor beta chains were all read from a single sample in a study of T cell responses to AZD1222 COVID-19 vaccine. Profiled with immunoSEQ multiplex PCR; TCRdb holds only in-frame clones, not every one. The sample has 90,000 to 120,000 clones, approximately 96% seen once; the top ten hold roughly 2%. This sample comprised peripheral blood, obtained on day 0 of AZD1222 vaccination. The receptors here all came from an adult in good health.

This rearrangement joins TRBV6-5 to TRBJ1-1; D gene unclear. Germline V gives CDR1 MNHEY, CDR2 SVGAGI. The ends were cut back, 6 bases at V and 6 bases at J, with 11 bases in the middle. The CDR3 loop spans 12 amino acids. Written as DNA, the CDR3 is TGTGCCAGCAGCCCCGGGAGGGCTGAAGCTTTCTTT. Its protein is CASSPGRAEAFF.

The chain couples TRBV27 to TRBJ1-5; TRBD1 matches 8 bases. Germline CDR1 and CDR2: MNHEY and SMNVEV (reference sequence). V shed 5 bases and J 3 bases; nucleotides not matched to a gene: 9. The CDR3 spans 16 residues. The CDR3 DNA is TGTGCCAGCAGTCCCCAGGGCAGGGGGCACAATCAGCCCCAGCATTTT. Translation gives CASSPQGRGHNQPQHF.

V gene TRBV12-3 or TRBV12-4 combines with J gene TRBJ1-2, with D uncertain. The CDR3 runs 12 residues. The ends were cut back, 3 bases at V and 7 bases at J, with 9 bases in the middle. The CDR3 spells CASSFRGSGYTF. DNA for the CDR3: TGTGCCAGCAGTTTCCGGGGAAGTGGCTACACCTTC.

The V and J genes are TRBV6-5 and TRBJ1-2; D is possibly TRBD1 (5 bases). Germline CDR1 is MNHEY and CDR2 is SVGAGI. V dropped 10 bases and J dropped 8 bases, with 11 bases sitting between them. This CDR3 region has 10 residues. The CDR3: CATLRGGYTF. In nucleotides, the CDR3 is TGTGCCACCCTCCGGGGGGGCTACACCTTC.

This rearrangement joins TRBV6-2 or TRBV6-3 to TRBJ2-7; maybe TRBD2 (6 bases). Trimming took 1 base from V and 3 from J, leaving 10 bases between them. This CDR3 is 14 amino acids long. Germline values: CDR1 MNHEY, CDR2 SVGEGT. The CDR3, as DNA: TGTGCCAGCAGTTACTTGGGGGGAAGCTACGAGCAGTACTTC. Amino acid sequence: CASSYLGGSYEQYF.